The 11 T cell receptor beta chains below all came from one sample that was sequenced in a study of technical replicates of blood from a few donors. Repertoires were generated with immunoSEQ multiplex PCR, while TCRdb's copy carries only in-frame clones and drops some. The sample holds 75,000 to 100,000 clones, about 95% seen once. Sequencing was done on a sample of T cells isolated from PBMCs. The receptors shown here come from a human donor in good health.

The chain has TRBV19 and TRBJ2-3, with 9 bases matching TRBD1. The germline V gene encodes CDR1 LNHDA and CDR2 SQIVND (reference sequence). CDR3 length equals 15 residues. The trim removed 9 bases at V and 5 bases at J, leaving 12 bases unmatched. CDR3: CASQPRDRDKDTQYF. CDR3 coding DNA: TGTGCCAGCCAACCGCGGGACAGGGATAAAGATACGCAGTATTTT.

The V gene is TRBV25-1, the J gene TRBJ2-7; D call uncertain. Germline CDR1 MGHDK, CDR2 SYGVNS. The CDR3 extends over 12 amino acids. Trimming stripped 1 base from V and 4 bases from J, with 5 bases between. CDR3 residues: CASSESPYEQYF. CDR3 nucleotide sequence: TGTGCCAGCAGTGAATCCCCGTACGAGCAGTACTTC.

This chain uses TRBV28 with TRBJ1-1; TRBD1 might be the D (5 bases). Germline V lookup: CDR1 MDHEN, CDR2 SYDVKM. V gave up 6 bases and J gave up 0 bases, with 14 bases separating them. The CDR3 consists of 15 residues. In DNA, the CDR3 is TGTGCCAGCAGGCCCCCGGGCAGGGTGAACACTGAAGCTTTCTTT. Amino acids: CASRPPGRVNTEAFF.

The chain uses TRBV19 and TRBJ2-7, with TRBD1 matching over 9 bases. Germline CDR1 reads LNHDA; CDR2 reads SQIVND (reference sequence). Unmatched junction bases numbered 2, after V lost 3 bases and J lost 2 bases. The CDR3 extends over 14 amino acids. The CDR3: CASSMGQGAYEQYF. Here the CDR3 DNA reads TGTGCCAGTAGTATGGGACAGGGAGCCTACGAGCAGTACTTC.

This clone was seen just once. The chain has TRBV4-3 and TRBJ1-5, with TRBD1 as a possible D gene (6 bases). The CDR3 is 16 amino acids. V lost 0 bases and J 7 bases, leaving 16 bases between the germline ends. CDR1 and CDR2 from the germline V gene are LGHNA and YSLEER. CDR3 in amino acids: CASSQEVEDQGQPQHF. The CDR3 DNA reads as TGCGCCAGCAGCCAAGAGGTGGAGGATCAGGGGCAGCCCCAGCATTTT.

The genes are TRBV10-3 and TRBJ1-2; D gene uncertain. Germline V gene lookup returns CDR1 ENHRY and CDR2 SYGVKD. V was pared by 2 bases and J by 2 bases, with 9 bases between. The CDR3 is made up of 14 amino acids. This chain's CDR3 is CAISEEGLNYGYTF. In DNA form, the CDR3 reads TGTGCCATCAGTGAGGAGGGTTTAAACTATGGCTACACCTTC.

This clone has a single count. The chain links TRBV2 to TRBJ1-5; 7 nucleotides agree with TRBD1. The CDR3 is 17 amino acids. Germline CDR1 and CDR2: SNHLY and FYNNEI. V lost 6 bases, J lost 0 bases, and 11 bases stayed unmatched. CDR3 loop: CASSEGQIETSNQPQHF. CDR3 coding DNA: TGTGCCAGCAGCGAGGGACAGATAGAAACTAGCAATCAGCCCCAGCATTTT.

This clone was counted a single time. The rearrangement uses TRBV6-5 and TRBJ2-1, with TRBD2 identical over 7 bases. The germline gives CDR1 MNHEY, CDR2 SVGAGI. The CDR3 contains 14 residues. Germline trimming cut 0 bases from V and 6 bases from J; bases unmatched to any gene: 2. The CDR3 here is CASSYSAGINEQFF. The CDR3 coding sequence is TGTGCCAGCAGTTACTCAGCGGGGATCAATGAGCAGTTCTTC.

CDR3 in DNA: TGTGCCAGCAGACCCTTGGGACTAGCAATCAAGCAGTACTTC. Its protein product is CASRPLGLAIKQYF. The chain recombines TRBV7-8 with TRBJ2-7; 9 bases agree with TRBD2. The germline gives CDR1 SGHVS, CDR2 FQNEAQ. The CDR3 extends over 14 amino acids. V lost 6 bases, J lost 8 bases, and 11 bases stayed unmatched. Variable domain in full (rest from reference TRBV7-8 and TRBJ2-7): GAGVSQSPRYKVAKRGQDVALRCDPISGHVSLFWYQQALGQGPEFLTYFQNEAQLDKSGLPSDRFFAERPEGSVSTLKIQRTQQEDSAVYLCASRPLGLAIKQYFGPGTRLTVT.

This clone is a singleton in its sample. This sequence joins TRBV27 and TRBJ2-7; 12 bases line up with TRBD1. V shed 2 bases, J shed 6 bases, and the junction held 5 bases outside the gene matches. Germline V gene data show CDR1 as MNHEY and CDR2 as SMNVEV (reference sequence). This CDR3 is 15 amino acids long. CDR3: CASSLLGQGASEQYF. The CDR3, as DNA: TGTGCCAGCAGTTTACTGGGACAGGGGGCCAGCGAGCAGTACTTC.

V is TRBV6-1 and J is TRBJ1-2; no clear D gene. CDR1 and CDR2 from the germline V gene are MNHNS and SASEGT. CDR3 length equals 14 residues. Trimming cost V 8 bases and J 4 bases, with 17 bases left between them. This CDR3 reads CASPGLVEGYGYTF. The CDR3 DNA reads as TGTGCCAGCCCGGGATTAGTAGAAGGCTATGGCTACACCTTC.